The clone carrying this T cell receptor beta chain was counted many times. The germline V gene encodes CDR1 SNHLY and CDR2 FYNNEI. With 7 bases removed from V and 3 bases from J, the gap between germline ends came to 15 bases. The CDR3 totals 15 residues. TCRdb re-called clones from the PCR reads using MiXCR. The sample records around 35,000 clones, approximately 15% being singletons. Until they underwent thyroid surgery, no patient had received any treatment. The data derive from a study of metastatic and nonmetastatic thyroid tumors. This clonotype originated in a female donor with papillary thyroid cancer or a benign thyroid nodule (not recorded which). Some clones in this sample may be carry-over from other donors' samples. The specimen was blood. The chain carries TRBV2 and TRBJ1-4, with D possibly matching TRBD1 (5 bases). The CDR3 reads CASNRQTSANEKLFF. The DNA of the CDR3 is TGTGCCAGCAACAGGCAGACCTCAGCTAATGAAAAACTGTTTTTT.